Detailed here is one TCR beta chain. V shed 3 bases and J shed 5 bases, with 11 bases lying between them. The CDR3 has 15 residues. Germline values: CDR1 ENHRY, CDR2 SYGVKD. A J-beta primer mix and a sample-barcoded 5' primer were used in a second PCR of roughly 6 to 12 cycles. TCRdb itself ran the 5' RACE reads through MiXCR, one entry per CDR3 protein. The table lists about 1.5 million distinct CDR3 sequences, 35% to 45% of them singletons, with around 4% in the top ten. The source of the sample is a study of blood T cells in healthy people across ages. Extracted total RNA amounted to at least 6 micrograms for each sample.

The TCR sequence derives from a woman younger than 30 in good health. Input material: blood. The chain has TRBV10-3 and TRBJ1-6; D is ambiguous. The CDR3, as DNA: TGTGCCATCAGTGAAAGGAGCGGCGATAATTCACCCCTCCACTTT. Its protein is CAISERSGDNSPLHF.